This TCR beta chain appears in the sequencing data of a study of T-cell reconstitution after alpha-beta-depleted transplantation in children. General observations from the study: In some patients, recipient T cells and intrathymic progenitors surviving conditioning explained high day-60 diversity. Expanded graft clones numbering several hundred reportedly gave rise to alpha-beta T cells about two months after transplant.

In regard to this clonotype: Its specificity is unknown.

Unique molecular identifiers featured in how the TCRbeta library was prepared. MiXCR, run by TCRdb on the PCR reads, gives a single entry per CDR3 protein. The table lists fewer than 550,000 distinct CDR3 sequences, about 10% of them singletons, with roughly 2.1% in the top ten. This CDR3 comprises 15 residues. In germline, CDR1 is LNHDA, CDR2 SQIVND (reference sequence). Trimming took 3 bases from V and 4 from J; bases not matched to a gene: 4. Sequenced here: PBMCs, sampled before TCRalphabeta/CD19-depleted stem cell transplant. This clonotype was sampled from a child aged 2-15 years with inherited bone marrow failure, due to receive a stem cell transplant. This sequence joins TRBV19 and TRBJ2-4; TRBD1 matches 9 bases. The CDR3 coding sequence is TGTGCCAGTAGTATTCCTGGGACAGGGAAAAACATTCAGTACTTC. Translation: CASSIPGTGKNIQYF.